The T cell receptor (beta chain) under discussion was sequenced for a study of Ad26.COV2.S vaccination and SARS-CoV-2 variants. The treatment: about 20 received Ad26.COV2.S at low or high dose, single or two shots; about 5 received placebo; per-sample allocation not given. After the first vaccine or placebo injection, samples were drawn on day 63. Only in-frame clones appear in the TCRdb table, and some are missing; sequencing was by immunoSEQ multiplex PCR. The top ten hold roughly 3.9% of the sample, which has over 400,000 clones, less than 95% seen once. This CDR3 is built from 13 residues. Trimming at V came to 2 bases and at J to 5 bases, leaving 5 bases not matched to a gene. Germline V gives CDR1 GTSNPN, CDR2 SVGIG (reference sequence).

This receptor was identified in a person between 18 and 60 years old who received the Ad26.COV2.S COVID-19 vaccine or a placebo. Specimen: peripheral blood, collected in a trial of Ad26.COV2.S vaccine versus placebo. The J gene is TRBJ2-5, the V gene TRBV30; 7 bases fit TRBD1. In DNA, the CDR3 is TGTGCCTGGAGTCAGACAGGGTCCGAGACCCAGTACTTC. Amino acid sequence: CAWSQTGSETQYF.